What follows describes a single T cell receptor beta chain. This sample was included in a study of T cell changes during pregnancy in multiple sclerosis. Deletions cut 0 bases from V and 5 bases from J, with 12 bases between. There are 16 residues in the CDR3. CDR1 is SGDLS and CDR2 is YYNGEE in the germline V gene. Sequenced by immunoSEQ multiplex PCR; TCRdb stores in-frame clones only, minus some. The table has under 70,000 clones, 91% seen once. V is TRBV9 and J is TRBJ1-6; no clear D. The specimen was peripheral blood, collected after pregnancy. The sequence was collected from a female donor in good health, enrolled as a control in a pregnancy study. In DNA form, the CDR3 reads TGTGCCAGCAGCGTAGGGGGAGGCCGCGATAATTCACCCCTCCACTTT. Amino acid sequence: CASSVGGGRDNSPLHF.